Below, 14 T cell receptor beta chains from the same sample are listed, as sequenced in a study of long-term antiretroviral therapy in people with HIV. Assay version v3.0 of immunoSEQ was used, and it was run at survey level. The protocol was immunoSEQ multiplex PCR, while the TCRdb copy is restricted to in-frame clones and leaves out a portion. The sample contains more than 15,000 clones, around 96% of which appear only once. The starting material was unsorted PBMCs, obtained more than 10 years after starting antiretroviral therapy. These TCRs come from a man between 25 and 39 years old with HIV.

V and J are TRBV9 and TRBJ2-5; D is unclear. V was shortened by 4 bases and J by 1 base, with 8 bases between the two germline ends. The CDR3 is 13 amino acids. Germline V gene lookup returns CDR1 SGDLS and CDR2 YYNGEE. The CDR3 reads CASSPGPQETQYF. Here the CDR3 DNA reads TGTGCCAGCAGCCCGGGCCCCCAAGAGACCCAGTACTTC.

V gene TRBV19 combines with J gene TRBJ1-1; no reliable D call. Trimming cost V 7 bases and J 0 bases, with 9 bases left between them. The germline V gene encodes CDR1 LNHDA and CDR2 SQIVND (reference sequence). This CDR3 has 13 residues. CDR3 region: CASNVGMNTEAFF. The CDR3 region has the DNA TGTGCCAGTAATGTAGGGATGAACACTGAAGCTTTCTTT.

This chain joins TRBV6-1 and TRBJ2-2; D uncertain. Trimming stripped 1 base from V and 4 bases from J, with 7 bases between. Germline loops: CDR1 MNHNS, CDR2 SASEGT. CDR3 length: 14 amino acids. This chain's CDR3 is CASSEGQTTGELFF. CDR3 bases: TGTGCCAGCAGTGAAGGGCAGACCACCGGGGAGCTGTTTTTT.

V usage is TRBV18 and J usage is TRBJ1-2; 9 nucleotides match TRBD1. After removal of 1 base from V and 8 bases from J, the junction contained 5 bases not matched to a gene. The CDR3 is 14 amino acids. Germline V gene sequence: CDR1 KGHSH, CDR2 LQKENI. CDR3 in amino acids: CASSPRQGDGGYTF. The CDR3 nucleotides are TGTGCCAGCTCACCACGACAGGGGGATGGGGGCTACACCTTC.

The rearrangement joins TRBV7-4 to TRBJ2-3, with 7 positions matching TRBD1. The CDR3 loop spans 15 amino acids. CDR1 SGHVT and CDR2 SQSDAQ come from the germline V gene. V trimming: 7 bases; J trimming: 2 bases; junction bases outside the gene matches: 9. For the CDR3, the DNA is TGTGCCAGCAAAAGAATTGACAGGGTCACAGATACGCAGTATTTT. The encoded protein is CASKRIDRVTDTQYF.

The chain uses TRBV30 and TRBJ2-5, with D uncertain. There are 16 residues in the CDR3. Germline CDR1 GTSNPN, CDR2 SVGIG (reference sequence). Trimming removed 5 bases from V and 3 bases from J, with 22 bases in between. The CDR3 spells CAWGIRRPRSEETQYF. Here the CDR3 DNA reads TGTGCCTGGGGAATTCGGAGACCTCGGTCAGAAGAGACCCAGTACTTC.

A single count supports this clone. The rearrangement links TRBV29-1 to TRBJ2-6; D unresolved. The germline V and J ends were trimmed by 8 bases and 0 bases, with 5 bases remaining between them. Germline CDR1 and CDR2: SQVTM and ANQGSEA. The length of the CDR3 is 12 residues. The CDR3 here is CSTSSGANVLTF. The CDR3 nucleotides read TGCAGCACGAGCTCTGGGGCCAACGTCCTGACTTTC.

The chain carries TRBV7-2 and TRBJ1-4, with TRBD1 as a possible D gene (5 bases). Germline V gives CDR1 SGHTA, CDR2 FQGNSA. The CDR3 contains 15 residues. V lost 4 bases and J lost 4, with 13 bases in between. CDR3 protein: CASSSQGADNEKLFF. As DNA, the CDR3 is TGTGCCAGCAGCTCTCAGGGCGCCGATAATGAAAAACTGTTTTTT. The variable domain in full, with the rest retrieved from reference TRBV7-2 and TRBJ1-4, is GAGVSQSPSNKVTEKGKDVELRCDPISGHTALYWYRQSLGQGLEFLIYFQGNSAPDKSGLPSDRFSAERTGGSVSTLTIQRTQQEDSAVYLCASSSQGADNEKLFFGSGTQLSVL.

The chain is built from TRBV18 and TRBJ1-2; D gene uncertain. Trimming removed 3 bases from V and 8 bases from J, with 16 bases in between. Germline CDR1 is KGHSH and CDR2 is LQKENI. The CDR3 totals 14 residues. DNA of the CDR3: TGTGCCAGCTCACCGTCGGCAGGCCCCTCCGGCTACACCTTC. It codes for CASSPSAGPSGYTF.

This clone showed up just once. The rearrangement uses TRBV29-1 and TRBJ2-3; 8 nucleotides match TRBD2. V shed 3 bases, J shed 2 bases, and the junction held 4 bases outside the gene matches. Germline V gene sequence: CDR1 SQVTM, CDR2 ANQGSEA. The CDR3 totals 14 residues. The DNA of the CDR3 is TGCAGCGTTGATCGGACTAGCTTCACAGATACGCAGTATTTT. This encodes CSVDRTSFTDTQYF.

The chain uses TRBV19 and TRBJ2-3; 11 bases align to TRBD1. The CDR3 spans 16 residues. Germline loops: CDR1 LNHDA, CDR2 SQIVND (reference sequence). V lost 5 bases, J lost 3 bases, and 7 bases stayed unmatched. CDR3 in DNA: TGTGCCAGTAGTGATCCCGGGACAGGGGGAACAGATACGCAGTATTTT. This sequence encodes CASSDPGTGGTDTQYF.

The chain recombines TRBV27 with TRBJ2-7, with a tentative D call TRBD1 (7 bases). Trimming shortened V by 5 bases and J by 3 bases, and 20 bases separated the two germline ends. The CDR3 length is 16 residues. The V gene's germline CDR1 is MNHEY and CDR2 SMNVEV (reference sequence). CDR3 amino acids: CASSPSRGQIIYEQYF. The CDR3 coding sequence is TGTGCCAGCAGTCCTTCGCGGGGACAGATTATCTACGAGCAGTACTTC.

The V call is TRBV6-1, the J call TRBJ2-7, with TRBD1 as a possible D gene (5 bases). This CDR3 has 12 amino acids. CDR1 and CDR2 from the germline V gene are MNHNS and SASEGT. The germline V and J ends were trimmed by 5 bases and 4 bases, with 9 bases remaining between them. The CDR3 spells CASSLTAYEQYF. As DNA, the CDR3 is TGTGCCAGCAGTTTGACAGCTTACGAGCAGTACTTC.

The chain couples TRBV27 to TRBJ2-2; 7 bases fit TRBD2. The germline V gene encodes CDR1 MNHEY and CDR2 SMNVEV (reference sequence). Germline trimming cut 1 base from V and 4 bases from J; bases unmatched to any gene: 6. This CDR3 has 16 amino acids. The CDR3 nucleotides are TGTGCCAGCAGTTTATTCGGGGGGTTCCCCACCGGGGAGCTGTTTTTT. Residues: CASSLFGGFPTGELFF.